The 15 T cell receptor beta chains presented below share a single source sample, sequenced in a study of cytomegalovirus exposure and HLA in healthy donors. PCR used 60 Vbeta primers and 13 Jbeta primers. The assay was immunoSEQ multiplex PCR, and TCRdb's table has in-frame clones only and misses some. The table lists 40,000 to 45,000 clones. The sequenced material came from PBMCs. The receptors shown here come from a woman in her 30s in good health and CMV-seronegative.

V gene TRBV6-1 combines with J gene TRBJ2-5; 12 bases agree with TRBD1. The better agreement between TRBJ2-7 and the DNA end casts doubt on the J call. Germline V lookup: CDR1 MNHNS, CDR2 SASEGT. The CDR3 sequence is 12 residues long. The CDR3 protein is CARGTGGDEQYF. CDR3 nucleotide sequence: TGTGCCAGAGGGACAGGGGGCGACGAGCAGTACTTC.

V and J are TRBV2 and TRBJ2-1; TRBD2 matches at 10 bases. The CDR3 loop spans 15 amino acids. Germline assignment: CDR1 SNHLY and CDR2 FYNNEI. Unmatched junction bases numbered 6, after V lost 4 bases and J lost 6 bases. CDR3 sequence reads: CASSGRSGRANEQFF. In nucleotides, the CDR3 is TGTGCCAGCAGTGGAAGGAGCGGGAGGGCCAATGAGCAGTTCTTC.

CDR3 in amino acids: CASSTSQGGSYGYTF. CDR3 sequence (DNA): TGTGCCAGCTCTACCAGCCAGGGAGGAAGCTATGGCTACACCTTC. This rearrangement joins TRBV18 to TRBJ1-2, with D perhaps TRBD1 (5 bases). The CDR3 consists of 15 residues. Trimming stripped 6 bases from V and 4 bases from J, with 18 bases between. CDR1 and CDR2 (germline): KGHSH, LQKENI.

The V call is TRBV30, the J call TRBJ2-7; D perhaps matches TRBD2 (6 bases). CDR1 is GTSNPN and CDR2 is SVGIG in the germline V gene (reference sequence). Deletions cut 0 bases from V and 3 bases from J, with 15 bases between. This CDR3 has 15 residues. In nucleotides, the CDR3 is TGTGCCTGGAGTGTACAAGTCGGGAGTAACTACGAGCAGTACTTC. It encodes CAWSVQVGSNYEQYF.

The chain links TRBV4-1 to TRBJ2-2; TRBD2 matches 8 bases. Per germline, CDR1 MGHRA and CDR2 YSYEKL. This CDR3 comprises 15 residues. Unmatched junction bases numbered 7, after V lost 3 bases and J lost 7 bases. CDR3 sequence: CASSQGTRTDGELFF. The DNA of the CDR3 is TGCGCCAGCAGCCAGGGGACTAGGACTGACGGGGAGCTGTTTTTT.

V usage is TRBV7-9 and J usage is TRBJ2-5, with a weak D call TRBD2 (5 bases). CDR3 size: 14 residues. Trimming took 1 base from V and 5 from J, leaving 11 bases between them. The germline gives CDR1 SEHNR, CDR2 FQNEAQ (reference sequence). CDR3 residues: CASSLGPGVETQYF. As DNA, the CDR3 is TGTGCCAGCAGCTTAGGTCCCGGGGTGGAGACCCAGTACTTC.

The chain links TRBV10-3 to TRBJ2-2; no definite D call. There are 14 residues in the CDR3. V was shortened by 3 bases and J by 5 bases, with 10 bases between the two germline ends. Germline-derived CDR1 and CDR2 are ENHRY and SYGVKD. CDR3 residues: CAISDSTGTGELFF. CDR3 DNA sequence: TGTGCCATCAGTGATTCTACCGGGACCGGGGAGCTGTTTTTT.

The chain couples TRBV28 to TRBJ2-2; D ambiguous. CDR1 and CDR2 (germline): MDHEN, SYDVKM. The CDR3 has 14 amino acids. Deletions cut 6 bases from V and 4 bases from J, with 12 bases between. In nucleotides, the CDR3 is TGTGCCAGCAGGGATATCAGGTCCACCGGGGAGCTGTTTTTT. Translation gives CASRDIRSTGELFF.

V and J are TRBV19 and TRBJ1-1; tentative D call: TRBD1 (6 bases). CDR1 LNHDA and CDR2 SQIVND come from the germline V gene (reference sequence). The V end was cut by 4 bases, the J end by 6 bases, with 21 bases between. The CDR3 sequence is 16 residues long. CDR3 sequence reads: CASSTLSGAVPAEAFF. The DNA for the CDR3 is TGTGCCAGTAGTACCCTATCAGGGGCGGTTCCTGCTGAAGCTTTCTTT.

The rearrangement uses TRBV4-1 and TRBJ1-1; 7 nucleotides align to TRBD1. The germline V gene has CDR1 MGHRA and CDR2 YSYEKL. V gave up 4 bases and J gave up 5 bases; unmatched junction bases: 16. The CDR3 length is 17 residues. The CDR3 is CASSRGGTKGAVTEAFF. The DNA for the CDR3 is TGCGCCAGCAGCCGAGGAGGCACTAAGGGGGCGGTAACTGAAGCTTTCTTT.

The genes are TRBV15 and TRBJ2-5; D might be TRBD1 (6 bases). The J call may be in error: the DNA end matches TRBJ2-7 better. Germline values: CDR1 LNHNV, CDR2 YYDKDF (reference sequence). This CDR3 contains 15 residues. The DNA for the CDR3 is TGTGCCACCAGCTCCGGGACACTCTTTACCTACGAGCAGTACTTC. This sequence encodes CATSSGTLFTYEQYF.

The V and J genes are TRBV15 and TRBJ1-2, with D perhaps matching TRBD1 (6 bases). The CDR3 runs 15 residues. Trimming cost V 1 base and J 3 bases, with 12 bases left between them. Germline-derived CDR1 and CDR2 are LNHNV and YYDKDF (reference sequence). The CDR3 sequence: CATSRVTGSDYGYTF. The CDR3 DNA sequence: TGTGCCACCAGCAGAGTAACAGGGTCCGACTATGGCTACACCTTC.

The chain recombines TRBV28 with TRBJ2-7; 7 bases match TRBD1. Germline loops: CDR1 MDHEN, CDR2 SYDVKM. Unmatched junction bases numbered 10, after V lost 8 bases and J lost 3 bases. The CDR3 has 14 amino acids. CDR3 DNA: TGTGCCAGCGAAAACCCGGGACAGAACTACGAGCAGTACTTC. Translated, it gives CASENPGQNYEQYF.

V usage is TRBV5-1 and J usage is TRBJ1-1, with TRBD1 matching 7 bases. The CDR3 runs 14 residues. CDR1 and CDR2 (germline): SGHRS, YFSETQ. With 4 bases clipped from V and 0 bases from J, the junction kept 3 bases outside the gene matches. Here the CDR3 DNA reads TGCGCCAGCAGCACCACAGGGGTGAACACTGAAGCTTTCTTT. It yields the protein CASSTTGVNTEAFF.

This rearrangement joins TRBV2 to TRBJ2-7, with TRBD1 as a possible D gene (6 bases). Germline loops: CDR1 SNHLY, CDR2 FYNNEI. This CDR3 has 14 amino acids. The germline V and J ends were trimmed by 4 bases and 5 bases, with 15 bases remaining between them. CDR3 region: CASSAQGRRDEQYF. CDR3 bases: TGTGCCAGCAGTGCCCAGGGGAGAAGGGACGAGCAGTACTTC. Full variable domain (missing parts from reference TRBV2 and TRBJ2-7): EPEVTQTPSHQVTQMGQEVILRCVPISNHLYFYWYRQILGQKVEFLVSFYNNEISEKSEIFDDQFSVERPDGSNFTLKIRSTKLEDSAMYFCASSAQGRRDEQYFGPGTRLTVT.